Presented here are 25 T cell receptor beta chains from one specimen sequenced in a study of T cell responses to AZD1222 COVID-19 vaccine. Libraries were prepared by immunoSEQ multiplex PCR; TCRdb keeps only in-frame clonotypes and omits some of them. The sample lists approximately 73,000 clones; roughly 80% were seen once. The source was peripheral blood, collected on day 0 of AZD1222 vaccination. The receptors were gathered from an adult in good health.

V and J are TRBV10-3 and TRBJ1-2; no definite D call. The germline V gene encodes CDR1 ENHRY and CDR2 SYGVKD. With 4 bases removed from V and 3 bases from J, the gap between germline ends came to 18 bases. CDR3 length: 16 amino acids. CDR3 sequence reads: CAISVGSSWGDYGYTF. The DNA of the CDR3 is TGTGCCATCAGTGTAGGGAGTAGTTGGGGAGACTATGGCTACACCTTC.

The CDR3 DNA reads TGTGCCAGTAGTAATACAGGGGGCCCCTTACTTAATCAGCCCCAGCATTTT. Protein product: CASSNTGGPLLNQPQHF. This sequence joins TRBV19 and TRBJ1-5; 9 nucleotides agree with TRBD1. V lost 4 bases to trimming and J lost 4 bases; unmatched junction nucleotides: 11. The CDR3 contains 17 residues. Germline V gene lookup returns CDR1 LNHDA and CDR2 SQIVND (reference sequence).

The V gene is TRBV9, the J gene TRBJ1-6; 8 bases map to TRBD1. The germline V gene encodes CDR1 SGDLS and CDR2 YYNGEE. The length of the CDR3 is 17 residues. After removal of 0 bases from V and 7 bases from J, the junction contained 9 bases not matched to a gene. The CDR3: CASSVGPLGTGNSPLHF. The CDR3 DNA is TGTGCCAGCAGCGTAGGCCCCCTCGGGACAGGCAATTCACCCCTCCACTTT. Together with reference TRBV9 and TRBJ1-6, the CDR3 gives the full variable domain: DSGVTQTPKHLITATGQRVTLRCSPRSGDLSVYWYQQSLDQGLQFLIQYYNGEERAKGNILERFSAQQFPDLHSELNLSSLELGDSALYFCASSVGPLGTGNSPLHFGNGTRLTVT.

The V and J genes are TRBV20-1 and TRBJ2-6; D not certain. Germline V CDR1 and CDR2: DFQATT, SNEGSKA (reference sequence). V shed 3 bases and J shed 0 bases, with 6 bases lying between them. This CDR3 has 14 amino acids. The CDR3: CSASVRSGANVLTF. The CDR3 bases are TGCAGTGCTAGTGTCCGCTCTGGGGCCAACGTCCTGACTTTC.

In this sample, this clone turned up a few times. J is TRBJ2-7 and V is TRBV7-9; 9 bases fit TRBD1. Germline lookup yields CDR1 SEHNR and CDR2 FQNEAQ (reference sequence). The CDR3 runs to 15 residues. The V and J ends lost 5 bases and 5 bases, in that order; junction bases with no gene match: 10. Here the CDR3 DNA reads TGTGCCAGCAGCCCCCGGGAGGACAGGGGTCACGAGCAGTACTTC. Translating it yields CASSPREDRGHEQYF.

This clone was seen only a few times. This chain connects TRBV4-1 to TRBJ1-4; D may be TRBD1 (6 bases). Germline values: CDR1 MGHRA, CDR2 YSYEKL. CDR3 length: 16 amino acids. Between the trimmed V and J ends, which lost 4 bases and 0 bases, there was a span of 12 bases. CDR3 amino acids: CASSPGEWATNEKLFF. Written as DNA, the CDR3 is TGCGCCAGCAGCCCAGGGGAGTGGGCAACTAATGAAAAACTGTTTTTT.

The table lists this clone with a count of one. Other DNA sequences of this sample code for an identical CDR3. J is TRBJ2-3 and V is TRBV5-1; D is uncertain. V gave up 0 bases and J gave up 0 bases, with 8 bases separating them. This CDR3 region has 15 residues. Germline V gene sequence: CDR1 SGHRS, CDR2 YFSETQ. The CDR3 here is CASSLDAGSTDTQYF. In DNA form, the CDR3 reads TGCGCCAGCAGCTTGGATGCAGGAAGCACAGATACGCAGTATTTT.

The CDR3 sequence: CASSVEGTTSRQQFF. In DNA, the CDR3 is TGTGCCAGCAGCGTAGAAGGGACTACCAGCCGTCAGCAGTTCTTC. The V and J genes are TRBV9 and TRBJ2-1, with 7 bases fitting TRBD2. This CDR3 contains 15 residues. CDR1 and CDR2 from the germline V gene are SGDLS and YYNGEE. The trim removed 0 bases at V and 11 bases at J, leaving 11 bases unmatched.

The chain couples TRBV2 to TRBJ2-1; D not certain. CDR1 and CDR2 from the germline V gene are SNHLY and FYNNEI. Trimming stripped 6 bases from V and 1 base from J, with 19 bases between. This CDR3 contains 17 residues. For the CDR3, the DNA is TGTGCCAGCAGGTGGAGTGAGGTGACCCCGTCCTACAATGAGCAGTTCTTC. Translating gives CASRWSEVTPSYNEQFF. Together with reference TRBV2 and TRBJ2-1, the CDR3 gives the full variable domain: EPEVTQTPSHQVTQMGQEVILRCVPISNHLYFYWYRQILGQKVEFLVSFYNNEISEKSEIFDDQFSVERPDGSNFTLKIRSTKLEDSAMYFCASRWSEVTPSYNEQFFGPGTRLTVL.

The chain links TRBV9 to TRBJ2-2, with D uncertain. Germline CDR1 and CDR2: SGDLS and YYNGEE. This CDR3 is 15 amino acids long. Trimming cost V 1 base and J 0 bases, with 7 bases left between them. The CDR3 bases are TGTGCCAGCAGCGTATATGGAGCGAACACCGGGGAGCTGTTTTTT. Translated: CASSVYGANTGELFF. The full variable domain, with the rest looked up from reference TRBV9 and TRBJ2-2, is DSGVTQTPKHLITATGQRVTLRCSPRSGDLSVYWYQQSLDQGLQFLIQYYNGEERAKGNILERFSAQQFPDLHSELNLSSLELGDSALYFCASSVYGANTGELFFGEGSRLTVL.

The V call is TRBV10-2, the J call TRBJ1-2; D call uncertain. The CDR3 is 13 residues long. Trimming left V 3 bases short and J 4 bases short, with 9 bases between. CDR1 WSHSY and CDR2 SAAADI come from the germline V gene. CDR3 amino acids: CASSDSGLYGYTF. In DNA, the CDR3 is TGCGCCAGCAGTGACAGTGGACTCTATGGCTACACCTTC.

The rearrangement joins TRBV10-3 to TRBJ1-5; D unresolved. From germline, CDR1 is ENHRY and CDR2 SYGVKD. V lost 6 bases and J lost 0, with 6 bases in between. This CDR3 spans 13 amino acids. This chain's CDR3 is CAIRQNSNQPQHF. The CDR3 region has the DNA TGTGCCATCAGGCAAAATAGCAATCAGCCCCAGCATTTT.

The genes are TRBV28 and TRBJ1-2; D call uncertain. This CDR3 has 14 amino acids. Germline assignment: CDR1 MDHEN and CDR2 SYDVKM. Trimming cost V 4 bases and J 8 bases, with 17 bases left between them. As DNA, the CDR3 is TGTGCCAGCAGTTCGGGTGGGGAGTCGGGGGGCTACACCTTC. As protein: CASSSGGESGGYTF.

The rearrangement joins TRBV19 to TRBJ1-4; possible D gene TRBD1, 5 bases. V was trimmed by 6 bases and J by 0 bases, leaving 11 bases between them. Per the germline V gene, CDR1 is LNHDA and CDR2 is SQIVND (reference sequence). The CDR3 covers 15 residues. The chain's CDR3 is CASRLDSATNEKLFF. The DNA for the CDR3 is TGTGCCAGTAGGCTAGACAGCGCAACTAATGAAAAACTGTTTTTT.

The rearrangement uses TRBV12-5 and TRBJ1-5; D gene uncertain. CDR1 and CDR2 from the germline V gene are LGHNT and FRNRAP. The CDR3 is made up of 16 amino acids. With 1 base removed from V and 6 bases from J, the gap between germline ends came to 16 bases. The chain's CDR3 is CASGLEGGLRGQPQHF. The CDR3 nucleotides read TGTGCTAGTGGTTTGGAAGGTGGACTTCGAGGTCAGCCCCAGCATTTT.

The chain carries TRBV19 and TRBJ2-3; 9 bases are a match to TRBD1. The germline gives CDR1 LNHDA, CDR2 SQIVND (reference sequence). The CDR3 consists of 14 residues. After removal of 1 base from V and 8 bases from J, the junction contained 4 bases not matched to a gene. The CDR3, as DNA: TGTGCCAGTAGTATAGGGACAGGGGCAGGTACGCAGTATTTT. Amino acids: CASSIGTGAGTQYF.

The count of this clone is one. This chain links TRBV5-6 with TRBJ2-1; 9 bases agree with TRBD1. This CDR3 spans 17 amino acids. The germline CDR1 and CDR2 sequences are SGHDT and YYEEEE. Trimming at V came to 3 bases and at J to 2 bases, leaving 9 bases not matched to a gene. The CDR3 nucleotides read TGTGCCAGCAGCTCCTACAGGGGGCTACCTGCCTACAATGAGCAGTTCTTC. This translates into CASSSYRGLPAYNEQFF.

This clone counts as medium-sized (0.01 to 0.1%). The chain uses TRBV5-4 and TRBJ1-1; unclear D gene. V lost 4 bases and J lost 6, with 13 bases in between. This CDR3 is built from 13 residues. Germline V gives CDR1 SGHNT, CDR2 YYREEE (reference sequence). This chain's CDR3 is CASSPGVEAEAFF. Here the CDR3 DNA reads TGTGCCAGCAGCCCTGGGGTTGAGGCTGAAGCTTTCTTT.

This clone was picked up a small number of times. The rearrangement joins TRBV6-5 to TRBJ1-1; D ambiguous. Germline assignment: CDR1 MNHEY and CDR2 SVGAGI. This CDR3 is built from 15 residues. V lost 2 bases to trimming and J lost 0 bases, with 10 bases between them. CDR3 sequence (DNA): TGTGCCAGCAGTTACCAACCGACGGTGAACACTGAAGCTTTCTTT. Translation: CASSYQPTVNTEAFF.

The rearrangement joins TRBV29-1 to TRBJ1-1, with 7 bases matching TRBD1. J was trimmed by 1 base and V by 7 bases; bases with no gene match: 3. The germline V gene encodes CDR1 SQVTM and CDR2 ANQGSEA. The CDR3 length is 12 residues. This CDR3 is CSAGQRNTEAFF. CDR3 DNA: TGCAGCGCGGGACAGAGGAACACTGAAGCTTTCTTT.

V gene TRBV29-1 combines with J gene TRBJ1-2; 10 bases map to TRBD1. Looked up from germline, CDR1 is SQVTM and CDR2 is ANQGSEA. V lost 7 bases to trimming and J lost 6 bases; unmatched junction nucleotides: 8. The CDR3 covers 13 residues. Here the CDR3 reads CSAQTGGKNGYTF. The CDR3 DNA sequence: TGCAGCGCTCAGACAGGGGGCAAGAATGGCTACACCTTC.

The chain carries TRBV7-2 and TRBJ2-3; 12 bases map to TRBD2. The germline CDR1 and CDR2 sequences are SGHTA and FQGNSA. The ends lost 4 bases at V and 0 bases at J; junction bases unmatched: 11. The CDR3 is made up of 19 amino acids. CDR3 coding DNA: TGTGCCAGCAGCTCCCGGATGACTAGCGGGGGAACTAGCACAGATACGCAGTATTTT. Translated: CASSSRMTSGGTSTDTQYF.

The rearrangement uses TRBV7-2 and TRBJ1-2; 7 bases match TRBD1. Germline trimming cut 5 bases from V and 2 bases from J; bases unmatched to any gene: 8. The CDR3 is 15 residues long. The germline CDR1 and CDR2 sequences are SGHTA and FQGNSA. The CDR3, as DNA: TGTGCCAGCAGCGCAAGTAGGACAGGCAACTATGGCTACACCTTC. It specifies CASSASRTGNYGYTF. Drawing the rest from reference TRBV7-2 and TRBJ1-2, the complete variable domain is GAGVSQSPSNKVTEKGKDVELRCDPISGHTALYWYRQSLGQGLEFLIYFQGNSAPDKSGLPSDRFSAERTGGSVSTLTIQRTQQEDSAVYLCASSASRTGNYGYTFGSGTRLTVV.

Note on this clone: At one end, the junction sequence differs from germline, possibly due to a read error. The rearrangement joins TRBV7-2 to TRBJ1-2; D is ambiguous. CDR3 length: 12 residues. The V gene's germline CDR1 is SGHTA and CDR2 FQGNSA. CDR3 coding DNA: TGTGCCAGCAGCTTAACTCCCGGGCCCCCCAAATTC. This translates into CASSLTPGPPKF.

The V call is TRBV19, the J call TRBJ1-5; D is possibly TRBD1 (5 bases). Germline-derived CDR1 and CDR2 are LNHDA and SQIVND (reference sequence). The V end was cut by 3 bases, the J end by 5 bases, with 17 bases between. CDR3 length equals 16 residues. The CDR3 bases are TGTGCCAGTAGTATTGACCGACAGACGGGGTATCAGCCCCAGCATTTT. Protein sequence: CASSIDRQTGYQPQHF.